This T cell receptor beta chain was recorded in a study of CD8+ T cells in alopecia areata. As the sequencing template, cDNA was produced by extracting RNA and reverse transcribing it. The protocol was immunoSEQ multiplex PCR, while the TCRdb copy is restricted to in-frame clones and leaves out a portion. The profile covers 200,000 to 250,000 clones, with roughly 44% appearing a single time and approximately 2.9% taken by the ten largest. Germline CDR1 SGHDN, CDR2 FVKESK. The CDR3 totals 16 residues. The V gene lost 4 bases and the J gene lost 3 bases, with 16 bases spanning the gap. Specified treatment: oral pan-JAK inhibitor, 5-10 mg twice daily. Sorted populations comprised CD4+ and CD8+ T cells obtained from PBMCs.

Material: CD4+ T cells sorted from blood, obtained around week 37, from a patient treated with tofacitinib. The sequence derives from a human donor with alopecia areata. The gene calls are TRBV14 and TRBJ2-1; TRBD2 is a possible D gene (5 bases). In nucleotides, the CDR3 is TGTGCCAGCAGCCCCCCGTTAAGCGGCTACTACAATGAGCAGTTCTTC. It encodes CASSPPLSGYYNEQFF.